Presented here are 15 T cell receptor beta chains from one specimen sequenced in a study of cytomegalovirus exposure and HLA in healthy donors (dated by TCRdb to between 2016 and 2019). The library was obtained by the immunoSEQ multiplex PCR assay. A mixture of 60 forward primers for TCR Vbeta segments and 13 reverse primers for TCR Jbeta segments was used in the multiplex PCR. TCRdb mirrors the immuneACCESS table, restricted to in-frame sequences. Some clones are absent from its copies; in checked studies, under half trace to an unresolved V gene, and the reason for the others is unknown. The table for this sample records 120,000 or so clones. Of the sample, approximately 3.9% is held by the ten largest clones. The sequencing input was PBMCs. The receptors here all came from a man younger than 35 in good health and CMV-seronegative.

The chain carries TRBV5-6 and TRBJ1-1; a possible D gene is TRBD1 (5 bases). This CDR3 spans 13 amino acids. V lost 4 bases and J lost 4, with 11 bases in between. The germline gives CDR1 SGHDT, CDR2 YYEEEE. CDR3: CASSPGHRTEAFF. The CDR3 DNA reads TGTGCCAGCAGCCCAGGACACCGCACTGAAGCTTTCTTT.

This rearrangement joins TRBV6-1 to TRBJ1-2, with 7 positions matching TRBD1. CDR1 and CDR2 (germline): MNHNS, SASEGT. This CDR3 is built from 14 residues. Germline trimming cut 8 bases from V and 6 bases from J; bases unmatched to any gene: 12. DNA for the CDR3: TGTGCCAGCGAGATAAGGGGGCGTATTGATGGCTACACCTTC. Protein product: CASEIRGRIDGYTF.

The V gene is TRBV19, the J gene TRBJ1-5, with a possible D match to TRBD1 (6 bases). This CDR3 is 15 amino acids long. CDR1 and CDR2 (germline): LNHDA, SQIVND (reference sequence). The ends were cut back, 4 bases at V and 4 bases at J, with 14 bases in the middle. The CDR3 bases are TGTGCCAGTAGTACCGGGACAATGACAAATCAGCCCCAGCATTTT. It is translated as CASSTGTMTNQPQHF.

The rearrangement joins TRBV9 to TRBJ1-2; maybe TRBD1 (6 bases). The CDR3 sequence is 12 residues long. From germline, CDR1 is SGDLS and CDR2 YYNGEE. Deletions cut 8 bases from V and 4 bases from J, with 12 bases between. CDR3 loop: CASYDRLYGYTF. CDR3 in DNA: TGTGCCAGTTACGACAGGCTCTATGGCTACACCTTC.

The CDR3 here is CASSPPDRKNIQYF. The CDR3, as DNA: TGTGCCAGCTCACCACCGGACAGAAAAAACATTCAGTACTTC. This chain uses TRBV18 with TRBJ2-4; a possible D gene is TRBD1 (6 bases). This CDR3 is 14 amino acids long. Trimming took off 0 bases at V and 4 bases at J, with 7 bases between the two ends. In germline, CDR1 is KGHSH, CDR2 LQKENI.

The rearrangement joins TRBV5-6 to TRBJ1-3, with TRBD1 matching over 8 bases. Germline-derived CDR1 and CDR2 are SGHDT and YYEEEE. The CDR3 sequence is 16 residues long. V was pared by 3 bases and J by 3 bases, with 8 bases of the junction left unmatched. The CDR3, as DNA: TGTGCCAGCAGCTACCTGACAGGGGCGGGTGGAAACACCATATATTTT. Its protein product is CASSYLTGAGGNTIYF.

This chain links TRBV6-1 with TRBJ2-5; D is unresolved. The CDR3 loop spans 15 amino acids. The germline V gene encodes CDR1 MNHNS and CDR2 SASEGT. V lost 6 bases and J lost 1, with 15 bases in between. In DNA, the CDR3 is TGTGCCAGCAGCGCGAGAGGCGCTTTCCAAGAGACCCAGTACTTC. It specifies CASSARGAFQETQYF.

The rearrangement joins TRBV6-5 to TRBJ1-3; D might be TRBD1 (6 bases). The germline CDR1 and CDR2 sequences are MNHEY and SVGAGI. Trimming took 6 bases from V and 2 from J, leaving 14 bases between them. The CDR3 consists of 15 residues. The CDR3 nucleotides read TGTGCCAGCAGCTTTGTGACAGGTCCTGGAAACACCATATATTTT. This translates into CASSFVTGPGNTIYF.

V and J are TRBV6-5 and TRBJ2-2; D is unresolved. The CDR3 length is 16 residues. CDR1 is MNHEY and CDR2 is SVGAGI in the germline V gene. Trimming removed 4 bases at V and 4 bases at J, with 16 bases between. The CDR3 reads CASSFGRRGGTGELFF. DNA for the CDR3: TGTGCCAGCAGTTTCGGCCGGCGAGGCGGCACCGGGGAGCTGTTTTTT.

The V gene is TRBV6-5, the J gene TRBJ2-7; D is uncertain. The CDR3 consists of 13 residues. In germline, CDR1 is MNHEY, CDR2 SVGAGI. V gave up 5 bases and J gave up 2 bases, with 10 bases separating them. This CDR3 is CASSPLYPYEQYF. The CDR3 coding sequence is TGTGCCAGCAGTCCTCTATACCCCTACGAGCAGTACTTC.

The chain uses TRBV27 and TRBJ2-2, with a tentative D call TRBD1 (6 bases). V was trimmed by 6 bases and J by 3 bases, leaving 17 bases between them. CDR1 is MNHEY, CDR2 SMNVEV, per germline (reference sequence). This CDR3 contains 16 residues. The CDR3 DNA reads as TGTGCCAGCAGGTTGATGTCGGACAGCCACACCGGGGAGCTGTTTTTT. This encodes CASRLMSDSHTGELFF.

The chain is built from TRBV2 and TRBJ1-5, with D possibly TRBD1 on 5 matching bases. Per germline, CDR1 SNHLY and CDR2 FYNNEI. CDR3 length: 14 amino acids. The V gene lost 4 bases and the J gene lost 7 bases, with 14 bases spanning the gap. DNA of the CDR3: TGTGCCAGCAGTGCGGCAGGGTTGTACCAGCCCCAGCATTTT. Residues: CASSAAGLYQPQHF.

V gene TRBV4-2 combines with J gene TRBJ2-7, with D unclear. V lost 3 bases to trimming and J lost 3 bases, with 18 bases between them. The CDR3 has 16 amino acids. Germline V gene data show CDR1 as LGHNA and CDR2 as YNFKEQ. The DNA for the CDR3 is TGTGCCAGCAGCCAGAACGTCGCGATGCTGAACTACGAGCAGTACTTC. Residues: CASSQNVAMLNYEQYF.

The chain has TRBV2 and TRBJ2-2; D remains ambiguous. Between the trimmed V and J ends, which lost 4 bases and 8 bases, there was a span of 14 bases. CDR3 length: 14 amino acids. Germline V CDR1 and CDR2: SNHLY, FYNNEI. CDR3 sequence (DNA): TGTGCCAGCAGTGTCCACCCTGTGAGGGGGGAGCTGTTTTTT. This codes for CASSVHPVRGELFF.

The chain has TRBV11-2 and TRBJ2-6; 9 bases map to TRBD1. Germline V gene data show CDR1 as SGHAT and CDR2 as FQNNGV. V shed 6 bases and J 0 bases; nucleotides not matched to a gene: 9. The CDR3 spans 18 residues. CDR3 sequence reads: CASRAGTGQSSGANVLTF. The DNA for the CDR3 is TGTGCCAGCAGGGCCGGGACAGGGCAATCCTCTGGGGCCAACGTCCTGACTTTC.